One and the same sample provided the 24 T cell receptor beta chains below, sequenced in a study of cytomegalovirus exposure and HLA in healthy donors. A multiplex PCR was run with 60 Vbeta primers and 13 Jbeta primers. Generated by immunoSEQ multiplex PCR, the TCRdb table keeps only in-frame clones and is missing some. The sample totals about 55,000 clones. The sequenced sample consisted of PBMCs. Source of these receptors: a man aged 45-60 years in good health and CMV-seropositive.

The rearrangement uses TRBV7-2 and TRBJ2-3; D is possibly TRBD2 (7 bases). V was shortened by 3 bases and J by 2 bases, with 12 bases between the two germline ends. The CDR3 runs 15 residues. Germline V lookup: CDR1 SGHTA, CDR2 FQGNSA. CDR3 amino acids: CASSLVGGPTDTQYF. In DNA form, the CDR3 reads TGTGCCAGCAGCTTGGTCGGGGGGCCCACAGATACGCAGTATTTT.

The chain couples TRBV7-8 to TRBJ2-7, with D tentatively TRBD2 (5 bases). Germline values: CDR1 SGHVS, CDR2 FQNEAQ. This CDR3 contains 13 residues. Trimming took off 2 bases at V and 3 bases at J, with 8 bases between the two ends. The CDR3: CASSLSGNYEQYF. In DNA, the CDR3 is TGTGCCAGCAGCTTAAGCGGCAACTACGAGCAGTACTTC.

The chain joins TRBV28 to TRBJ2-1; 15 nucleotides line up with TRBD2. The J segment lost 4 bases and the V segment lost 4 bases, leaving 2 bases of the junction unmatched. The CDR3 has 16 residues. The germline gives CDR1 MDHEN, CDR2 SYDVKM. CDR3 sequence (DNA): TGTGCCAGCAGTTCCGGACTAGCGGGAGGGTACAATGAGCAGTTCTTC. It specifies CASSSGLAGGYNEQFF.

The chain combines TRBV14 with TRBJ2-2; 8 bases map to TRBD1. Germline assignment: CDR1 SGHDN and CDR2 FVKESK. The CDR3 sequence is 14 residues long. V shed 0 bases, J shed 7 bases, and the junction held 1 base outside the gene matches. The CDR3: CASSQDRGRGELFF. CDR3 DNA: TGTGCCAGCAGCCAAGACAGGGGGCGCGGGGAGCTGTTTTTT.

The genes are TRBV11-1 and TRBJ2-4, with a possible D match to TRBD2 (7 bases). The germline V gene encodes CDR1 SGHAT and CDR2 FQDESV (reference sequence). The CDR3 spans 16 residues. Trimming took 5 bases from V and 5 from J, leaving 19 bases between them. The CDR3 DNA is TGTGCCAGCAGCGTAAGGTTGGGGGGGGCCCAAAACATTCAGTACTTC. Translating gives CASSVRLGGAQNIQYF. Drawing the rest from reference TRBV11-1 and TRBJ2-4, the complete variable domain is EAEVAQSPRYKITEKSQAVAFWCDPISGHATLYWYRQILGQGPELLVQFQDESVVDDSQLPKDRFSAERLKGVDSTLKIQPAELGDSAMYLCASSVRLGGAQNIQYFGAGTRLSVL.

The chain joins TRBV29-1 to TRBJ2-7; 7 bases map to TRBD1. This CDR3 has 10 amino acids. Germline CDR1 is SQVTM and CDR2 is ANQGSEA. CDR3 protein: CRDRTYEQYF. The DNA for the CDR3 is TGCAGGGACAGGACCTACGAGCAGTACTTC.

This chain uses TRBV10-3 with TRBJ1-5; D unclear. Trimming took off 10 bases at V and 3 bases at J, with 13 bases between the two ends. Germline V gene lookup returns CDR1 ENHRY and CDR2 SYGVKD. This CDR3 is 13 amino acids long. The CDR3: CATLRGYNQPQHF. The CDR3 DNA follows: TGTGCCACTCTGCGGGGTTACAATCAGCCCCAGCATTTT.

Note on this clone: One end of the junction varies from germline; a read error may be responsible. This chain connects TRBV5-1 to TRBJ2-7; 10 bases match TRBD2. Germline-derived CDR1 and CDR2 are SGHRS and YFSETQ. This CDR3 spans 14 amino acids. The CDR3 bases are TGCGCCAGCAGCTTCCGCCTAGCGGGAGACGAGCAGTCCTTC. This sequence encodes CASSFRLAGDEQSF. Based on the CDR3 plus reference TRBV5-1 and TRBJ2-7, the full variable domain is KAGVTQTPRYLIKTRGQQVTLSCSPISGHRSVSWYQQTPGQGLQFLFEYFSETQRNKGNFPGRFSGRQFSNSRSEMNVSTLELGDSALYLCASSFRLAGDEQSFGPGTRLTVT.

The chain carries TRBV21-1 and TRBJ2-6; the listed D gene, TRBD2, was not tested against the DNA. TRBV21-1 is marked as a pseudogene. The CDR3 is 19 residues long. CDR3 DNA: TGTGCCAGCAGCAAAGCTGTTGGAGGTACGCCTCCTGGGGCCAACGTCCTGACTTTC. Amino acid sequence: CASSKAVGGTPPGANVLTF.

J is TRBJ2-3 and V is TRBV15, with D perhaps TRBD1 (6 bases). In germline, CDR1 is LNHNV, CDR2 YYDKDF (reference sequence). Trimming took 1 base from V and 9 from J, leaving 14 bases between them. The CDR3 is 14 amino acids. The CDR3 region has the DNA TGTGCCACCAGCAGAGGGACAGACAGAGGGACGCAGTATTTT. This encodes CATSRGTDRGTQYF.

The gene calls are TRBV28 and TRBJ2-7; 9 bases fit TRBD2. Germline CDR1 reads MDHEN; CDR2 reads SYDVKM. Unmatched junction bases numbered 2, after V lost 3 bases and J lost 2 bases. CDR3 length: 14 residues. CDR3 in amino acids: CASSFTSGPYEQYF. The CDR3 coding sequence is TGTGCCAGCAGTTTCACTAGCGGGCCCTACGAGCAGTACTTC.

The rearrangement links TRBV4-3 to TRBJ1-6, with 7 bases lining up with TRBD1. V lost 0 bases to trimming and J lost 9 bases; unmatched junction nucleotides: 8. Germline CDR1 LGHNA, CDR2 YSLEER. The CDR3 is 16 amino acids. The CDR3 DNA reads TGCGCCAGCAGCCAAGAGGGACAGACTTTGGGTTCACCCCTCCACTTT. This translates into CASSQEGQTLGSPLHF.

This chain links TRBV30 with TRBJ2-1; perhaps TRBD1 as D (7 bases). V was pared by 4 bases and J by 10 bases, with 23 bases between. The CDR3 sequence is 15 residues long. The germline CDR1 and CDR2 sequences are GTSNPN and SVGIG (reference sequence). The CDR3 coding sequence is TGTGCCTGGATGTCTGGGGGACAGAGCAGCGGGGAGCAGTTCTTC. It encodes CAWMSGGQSSGEQFF. Using reference TRBV30 and TRBJ2-1 for the parts outside the CDR3, the full variable domain is SQTIHQWPATLVQPVGSPLSLECTVEGTSNPNLYWYRQAAGRGLQLLFYSVGIGQISSEVPQNLSASRPQDRQFILSSKKLLLSDSGFYLCAWMSGGQSSGEQFFGPGTRLTVL.

The chain links TRBV27 to TRBJ1-1, with D perhaps TRBD1 (5 bases). Per germline, CDR1 MNHEY and CDR2 SMNVEV (reference sequence). V was shortened by 3 bases and J by 1 base, with 9 bases between the two germline ends. CDR3 length: 14 residues. The chain's CDR3 is CASSLGGWNTEAFF. Here the CDR3 DNA reads TGTGCCAGCAGTTTGGGGGGGTGGAACACTGAAGCTTTCTTT.

The chain joins TRBV5-1 to TRBJ2-1; the D gene is possibly TRBD1 (7 bases). Trimming shortened V by 0 bases and J by 2 bases, and 21 bases separated the two germline ends. Per the germline V gene, CDR1 is SGHRS and CDR2 is YFSETQ. This CDR3 comprises 19 residues. For the CDR3, the DNA is TGCGCCAGCAGCTTGGCAGGGGGACTTAGCAAGAGGACCTACAATGAGCAGTTCTTC. This codes for CASSLAGGLSKRTYNEQFF.

This sequence joins TRBV5-4 and TRBJ1-3; possible D gene TRBD1, 5 bases. CDR1 and CDR2 (germline): SGHNT, YYREEE (reference sequence). The germline V and J ends were trimmed by 4 bases and 4 bases, with 12 bases remaining between them. The CDR3 extends over 14 amino acids. CDR3 in DNA: TGTGCCAGCAGCACCGACAGTGACGGAAACACCATATATTTT. As protein: CASSTDSDGNTIYF. Complete variable domain (other parts from reference TRBV5-4 and TRBJ1-3): ETGVTQSPTHLIKTRGQQVTLRCSSQSGHNTVSWYQQALGQGPQFIFQYYREEENGRGNFPPRFSGLQFPNYSSELNVNALELDDSALYLCASSTDSDGNTIYFGEGSWLTVV.

CDR3 sequence: CAIRQDASGNTIYF. The CDR3 DNA is TGTGCCATCAGACAGGACGCCTCTGGAAACACCATATATTTT. The chain has TRBV10-3 and TRBJ1-3, with D possibly being TRBD1 (5 bases). This CDR3 contains 14 residues. Germline-derived CDR1 and CDR2 are ENHRY and SYGVKD. The V end lost 6 bases, the J end lost 0 bases, and 9 bases lay between the germline ends.

The rearrangement links TRBV4-1 to TRBJ2-1, with 10 bases aligning to TRBD1. Germline loops: CDR1 MGHRA, CDR2 YSYEKL. The CDR3 totals 15 residues. The J segment lost 9 bases and the V segment lost 5 bases, leaving 10 bases of the junction unmatched. The CDR3 DNA is TGCGCCAGCAGCTTACCGGACAGGGGGTGGGGTGAGCAGTTCTTC. Protein: CASSLPDRGWGEQFF.

V and J are TRBV7-3 and TRBJ2-1, with D possibly TRBD2 on 6 matching bases. Between the trimmed V and J ends, which lost 5 bases and 8 bases, there was a span of 16 bases. Germline-derived CDR1 and CDR2 are SGHTA and FQGTGA. The CDR3 totals 14 residues. The CDR3 bases are TGTGCCAGCAGCCTAGGACTACCCGGTGATGAGCAGTTCTTC. Amino acid sequence: CASSLGLPGDEQFF.

The V call is TRBV6-6, the J call TRBJ1-5; D unresolved. The V end was cut by 2 bases, the J end by 11 bases, with 7 bases between. The germline gives CDR1 MNHNY, CDR2 SVGAGI (reference sequence). The length of the CDR3 is 11 residues. CDR3 coding DNA: TGTGCCAGCAGTTACGAGAGGGCCCAGCATTTT. This gives the protein CASSYERAQHF.

The chain recombines TRBV4-3 with TRBJ2-4; 7 nucleotides agree with TRBD1. CDR1 and CDR2 from the germline V gene are LGHNA and YSLEER. CDR3 size: 15 residues. J gave up 12 bases and V 4 bases, and 15 bases lay outside the gene matches. CDR3 residues: CASSPTLTGIGPQYF. The CDR3 nucleotides read TGCGCCAGCAGCCCGACATTGACAGGGATAGGGCCTCAGTACTTC.

The chain uses TRBV10-3 and TRBJ1-4; D unresolved. The ends were cut back, 6 bases at V and 2 bases at J, with 10 bases in the middle. The CDR3 totals 14 residues. CDR1 and CDR2 from the germline V gene are ENHRY and SYGVKD. CDR3 protein: CAIREGGTNEKLFF. For the CDR3, the DNA is TGTGCCATCAGGGAGGGAGGGACTAATGAAAAACTGTTTTTT.

The gene calls are TRBV19 and TRBJ2-2; D is perhaps TRBD1 (6 bases). The CDR3 length is 16 residues. The V gene's germline CDR1 is LNHDA and CDR2 SQIVND (reference sequence). Trimming left V 6 bases short and J 1 base short, with 15 bases between. For the CDR3, the DNA is TGTGCCAGTAGAAAGTCCGGGACAAGGAACACCGGGGAGCTGTTTTTT. It encodes CASRKSGTRNTGELFF.

The J gene is TRBJ2-3, the V gene TRBV7-9; D might be TRBD1 (5 bases). Trimming stripped 5 bases from V and 4 bases from J, with 10 bases between. Germline V lookup: CDR1 SEHNR, CDR2 FQNEAQ (reference sequence). The CDR3 contains 13 residues. Here the CDR3 reads CASSLSQADTQYF. In DNA form, the CDR3 reads TGTGCCAGCAGCCTCTCACAGGCAGATACGCAGTATTTT.